The 6 T cell receptor beta chains below come from one sample, sequenced in a study of T cells after yellow fever vaccination. TCRdb re-analysed the 5' RACE reads in MiXCR, keeping a single row per CDR3 protein. The table includes 200,000 to 250,000 distinct CDR3 sequences, about 3% detected once. This sample comprised CD4+ T cells sorted from PBMCs, obtained 10 days after the yellow fever booster vaccination. These receptor sequences come from a man aged 18 to 29 who received the YFV17D yellow fever vaccine.

This clonotype was seen a few times. This sequence joins TRBV21-1 and TRBJ2-5; the D call TRBD2 from the table was never checked on the DNA. TRBV21-1 is a pseudogene segment. The CDR3 contains 19 residues. CDR3 sequence: CASTSPPPGTSGGQETQYF. The CDR3 nucleotides read TGTGCCAGCACCTCCCCCCCTCCAGGGACTAGCGGGGGCCAAGAGACCCAGTACTTC.

This clonotype has more than one count but fewer than ten. The chain has TRBV28 and TRBJ1-5; D not certain. Per germline, CDR1 MDHEN and CDR2 SYDVKM. CDR3 length: 11 residues. V lost 7 bases, J lost 10 bases, and 11 bases lay in between. This chain's CDR3 is CASTLRGPQHF. The CDR3 nucleotides read TGTGCCAGCACTCTACGTGGTCCCCAGCATTTT.

This rearrangement joins TRBV11-2 to TRBJ2-3; D tentatively fits TRBD1 or TRBD2 (5 bases each). Trimming took off 4 bases at V and 2 bases at J, with 16 bases between the two ends. The CDR3 contains 16 residues. The V gene's germline CDR1 is SGHAT and CDR2 FQNNGV. The CDR3 DNA reads TGTGCCAGCAGCTCTAATCAGGGACGGATCACAGATACGCAGTATTTT. Protein: CASSSNQGRITDTQYF.

The V and J genes are TRBV10-2 and TRBJ2-7; maybe TRBD1 (5 bases). The CDR3 runs 12 residues. Trimming left V 8 bases short and J 2 bases short, with 10 bases between. Germline assignment: CDR1 WSHSY and CDR2 SAAADI. Here the CDR3 DNA reads TGCGCCAGCTCCGAACAGGCCTACGAGCAGTACTTC. It translates to CASSEQAYEQYF.

This clonotype was found once. In DNA, the CDR3 is TGTGCCAGCAAACGGGACAGGGGACCCTACGAGCAGTACTTC. Its protein is CASKRDRGPYEQYF. This chain links TRBV28 with TRBJ2-7; 10 positions match TRBD1. The J segment lost 2 bases and the V segment lost 7 bases, leaving 5 bases of the junction unmatched. The CDR3 is made up of 14 amino acids. The germline CDR1 and CDR2 sequences are MDHEN and SYDVKM.

This clonotype was found many times. The CDR3 loop is CASSGGLLTDTQYF. The CDR3 nucleotides are TGTGCCAGCAGCGGTGGGCTCCTCACAGATACGCAGTATTTT. This chain links TRBV9 with TRBJ2-3; D remains ambiguous. Germline assignment: CDR1 SGDLS and CDR2 YYNGEE. V was pared by 3 bases and J by 2 bases, with 10 bases between. This CDR3 has 14 amino acids.